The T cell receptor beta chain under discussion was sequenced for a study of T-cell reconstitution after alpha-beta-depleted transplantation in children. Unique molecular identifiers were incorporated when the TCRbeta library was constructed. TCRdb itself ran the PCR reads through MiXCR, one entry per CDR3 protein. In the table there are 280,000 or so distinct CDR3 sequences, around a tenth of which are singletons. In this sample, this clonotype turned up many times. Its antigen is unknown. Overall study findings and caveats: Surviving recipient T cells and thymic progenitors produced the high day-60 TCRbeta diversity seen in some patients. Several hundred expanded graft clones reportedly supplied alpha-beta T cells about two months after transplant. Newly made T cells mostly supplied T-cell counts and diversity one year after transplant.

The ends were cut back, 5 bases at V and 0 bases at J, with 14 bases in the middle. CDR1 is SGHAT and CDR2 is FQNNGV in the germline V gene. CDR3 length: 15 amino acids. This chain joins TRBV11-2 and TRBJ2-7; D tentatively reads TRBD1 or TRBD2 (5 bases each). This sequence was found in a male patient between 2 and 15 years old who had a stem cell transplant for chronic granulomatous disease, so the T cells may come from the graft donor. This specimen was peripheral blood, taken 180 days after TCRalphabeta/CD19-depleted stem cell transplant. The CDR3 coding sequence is TGTGCCAGCAGCCGGGACCCTTTGAGCTCCTACGAGCAGTACTTC. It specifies CASSRDPLSSYEQYF. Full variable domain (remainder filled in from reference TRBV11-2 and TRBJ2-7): EAGVAQSPRYKIIEKRQSVAFWCNPISGHATLYWYQQILGQGPKLLIQFQNNGVVDDSQLPKDRFSAERLKGVDSTLKIQPAKLEDSAVYLCASSRDPLSSYEQYFGPGTRLTVT.